The 15 T cell receptor beta chains presented below share a single source sample, sequenced in a study of T cells in Graves' hyperthyroidism and ophthalmopathy (dated by TCRdb to between 2018 and 2021). Receptor amplification or capture employed multiplex PCR. Sequencing instrument: Illumina HiSeq 2000. Amplification of TCR beta CDR3 regions was carried out from RNA transcripts. For the first round of RT-PCR on the TCR CDR3, the HTBI primer set was used together with the Qiagen OneStep RT-PCR kit. TCRdb trimmed the raw reads at Q25, called clones with MiXCR and kept productive beta chains. CDR3 protein sequences are deduplicated, and each keeps its most common genes and DNA. Present in this sample are a few hundred thousand distinct CDR3 sequences, around 15% of which were seen just once. 30% of the sample rests with the top ten. Source material: blood. The receptors originated from a woman in her 50s with Graves' hyperthyroidism that later progressed to Graves' ophthalmopathy.

This clonotype occurred many times. As DNA, the CDR3 is TGTGCCAGCAGCTTAATCAGCGGGAGGGCCTCCGCCCACGAGCAGTACTTC. Its protein is CASSLISGRASAHEQYF. The chain combines TRBV7-8 with TRBJ2-7; the match to TRBD2 covers 10 bases. The length of the CDR3 is 17 residues. V was pared by 2 bases and J by 5 bases, with 12 bases of the junction left unmatched. CDR1 and CDR2 (germline): SGHVS, FQNEAQ.

Ten or more counts support this clonotype. The chain links TRBV12-5 to TRBJ1-1, with D perhaps matching TRBD1 (6 bases). Trimming left V 5 bases short and J 4 bases short, with 17 bases between. The CDR3 consists of 15 residues. The germline CDR1 and CDR2 sequences are LGHNT and FRNRAP. CDR3 bases: TGTGCTAGTGGTACAGGGTCGTCAATGGGCACTGAAGCTTTCTTT. This gives the protein CASGTGSSMGTEAFF.

The chain carries TRBV20-1 and TRBJ1-5; TRBD1 agrees at 7 bases. Germline CDR1 DFQATT, CDR2 SNEGSKA (reference sequence). This CDR3 has 14 amino acids. Trimming removed 6 bases from V and 6 bases from J; junction bases left unmatched: 11. The CDR3 loop reads CSALTGSTVQPQHF. CDR3 nucleotide sequence: TGCAGTGCGCTGACAGGGTCGACCGTTCAGCCCCAGCATTTT.

This clonotype was counted between two and nine times. J is TRBJ2-2 and V is TRBV19; D unclear. Germline V gene data show CDR1 as LNHDA and CDR2 as SQIVND (reference sequence). The CDR3 covers 14 residues. V lost 5 bases to trimming and J lost 5 bases, with 12 bases between them. CDR3 bases: TGTGCCAGTAGTGCGCGGACCAGGACCGGGGAGCTGTTTTTT. Its protein is CASSARTRTGELFF.

This clonotype has ten or more counts. This rearrangement joins TRBV30 to TRBJ1-1; D may be TRBD1 (5 bases). This CDR3 spans 11 amino acids. Trimming took off 3 bases at V and 11 bases at J, with 13 bases between the two ends. In germline, CDR1 is GTSNPN, CDR2 SVGIG (reference sequence). CDR3 amino acids: CAWSWRGEAFF. The CDR3 coding sequence is TGTGCCTGGAGCTGGCGGGGGGAGGCTTTCTTT.

This chain uses TRBV19 with TRBJ1-3; unclear D gene. The CDR3 has 16 residues. Germline V CDR1 and CDR2: LNHDA, SQIVND (reference sequence). V shed 3 bases and J shed 0 bases, with 12 bases lying between them. The CDR3 nucleotides read TGTGCCAGTAGTATCGGGTGGGGTGTCTCTGGAAACACCATATATTTT. Its protein product is CASSIGWGVSGNTIYF.

This clonotype has ten or more counts. V usage is TRBV27 and J usage is TRBJ1-1; D might be TRBD1 (6 bases). In germline, CDR1 is MNHEY, CDR2 SMNVEV (reference sequence). The germline V and J ends were trimmed by 7 bases and 7 bases, with 16 bases remaining between them. The CDR3 is 13 amino acids. The CDR3 nucleotides read TGTGCCAGCACGAGTAGGGGGAAAGGTGAAGCTTTCTTT. Translated: CASTSRGKGEAFF.

This clonotype was counted many times. This chain joins TRBV4-1 and TRBJ2-3; a possible D gene is TRBD1 (6 bases). Germline CDR1 is MGHRA and CDR2 is YSYEKL. This CDR3 region has 14 residues. V gave up 2 bases and J gave up 4 bases, with 10 bases separating them. CDR3 in amino acids: CASSQQQGPDTQYF. The DNA for the CDR3 is TGCGCCAGCAGCCAACAACAGGGCCCAGATACGCAGTATTTT.

This clonotype was counted ten times or more. V gene TRBV6-1 combines with J gene TRBJ2-7, with 10 bases fitting TRBD2. This CDR3 contains 15 residues. Looked up from germline, CDR1 is MNHNS and CDR2 is SASEGT. The junction had 9 bases not matched to a gene; V was cut back by 6 bases and J by 4 bases. The CDR3 nucleotides read TGTGCCAGCAGGCCATATGGGACTAGCGCTTACGAGCAGTACTTC. Translating it yields CASRPYGTSAYEQYF.

Ten or more counts support this clonotype. The chain uses TRBV6-2 or TRBV6-3 and TRBJ2-4, with D maybe TRBD1 (7 bases). The germline V gene encodes CDR1 MNHEY and CDR2 SVGEGT. Trimming removed 5 bases at V and 3 bases at J, with 14 bases between. The CDR3 loop spans 15 amino acids. The CDR3 reads CASSPYRGGKNIQYF. The CDR3 bases are TGTGCCAGCAGTCCTTACAGGGGAGGCAAAAACATTCAGTACTTC.

This clonotype was counted ten times or more. This chain uses TRBV18 with TRBJ2-1, with D unresolved. This CDR3 has 15 residues. Germline CDR1 and CDR2: KGHSH and LQKENI. The V end was cut by 0 bases, the J end by 9 bases, with 15 bases between. The CDR3 DNA reads TGTGCCAGCTCACCACCTTCCCAGACTGTGGGTGAGCAGTTCTTC. Amino acids: CASSPPSQTVGEQFF.

V usage is TRBV10-3 and J usage is TRBJ2-3, with D possibly matching TRBD1 (5 bases). This CDR3 is 14 amino acids long. Germline loops: CDR1 ENHRY, CDR2 SYGVKD. V lost 3 bases and J 0 bases, leaving 7 bases between the germline ends. The CDR3 DNA reads as TGTGCCATCAGTGATGGGGCGAGCACAGATACGCAGTATTTT. Translated, it gives CAISDGASTDTQYF.

This clonotype was seen repeatedly, ten times or more. CDR3 nucleotide sequence: TGTGCTAGTGGTTTCGAGGGGTTCACTGAAGCTTTCTTT. Translating it yields CASGFEGFTEAFF. The V call is TRBV12-5, the J call TRBJ1-1, with a tentative D call TRBD1 (5 bases). This CDR3 is 13 amino acids long. The V end was cut by 3 bases, the J end by 4 bases, with 9 bases between. From germline, CDR1 is LGHNT and CDR2 FRNRAP.

This clonotype was recorded many times. J is TRBJ1-1 and V is TRBV27; D is uncertain. The ends were cut back, 4 bases at V and 0 bases at J, with 15 bases in the middle. This CDR3 has 16 amino acids. Germline V lookup: CDR1 MNHEY, CDR2 SMNVEV (reference sequence). DNA for the CDR3: TGTGCCAGCAGTTACGCCGGGAAGTACATGAACACTGAAGCTTTCTTT. Protein product: CASSYAGKYMNTEAFF.

This clonotype was found many times. The V gene is TRBV12-3 or TRBV12-4, the J gene TRBJ2-7, with D possibly being TRBD1 or TRBD2 (5 bases each). The CDR3 is made up of 15 amino acids. V lost 6 bases to trimming and J lost 3 bases, with 18 bases between them. In DNA form, the CDR3 reads TGTGCCAGCAGCCCCGGTGGGGGAAACGGCTACGAGCAGTACTTC. Translation gives CASSPGGGNGYEQYF.